This T cell receptor beta chain was observed in a study of control samples from healthy donors and cancer patients. The CDR3 runs 18 residues. Germline loops: CDR1 SGDLS, CDR2 YYNGEE. With 0 bases removed from V and 3 bases from J, the gap between germline ends came to 19 bases. Sequenced by immunoSEQ multiplex PCR; TCRdb stores in-frame clones only, minus some. The data show about 120,000 clones, with about 89% seen just once and around 40% held by the top ten. The genes are TRBV9 and TRBJ2-1; D might be TRBD2 (5 bases). The receptor was isolated from a man between 50 and 59 years old in good health. The material sequenced was blood. CDR3 bases: TGTGCCAGCAGCGTAGTCGAGAGGGTCCCTAATATCTACAATGAGCAGTTCTTC. Protein sequence: CASSVVERVPNIYNEQFF.